The rows below give T cell receptor beta chains drawn from one sample of a study of cytotoxic CD8 clonotypes in ibrutinib-treated CLL. Profiling relied on immunoSEQ multiplex PCR, and the TCRdb table lists in-frame clones only, not all of them. Among 130,000 to 150,000 clones listed, around three quarters were seen once. This sample comprised PBMCs, obtained after 12 months of ibrutinib treatment. These receptors were obtained from a human donor with chronic lymphocytic leukemia. Both conserved end residues are part of each CDR3. The order of the fields is D gene, J gene, clone size, V gene, CDR3 protein, CDR3 DNA. A D gene is named only where the DNA matches it firmly. Some rows have no size entry. The others give once, few or many, or a class for an expanded clone.

d_call: NA; j_call: TRBJ2-1; clone_size: NA; v_call: TRBV5-6; cdr3_aa: CASSPFGQRSYNEQFF; cdr3_nt: TGTGCCAGCAGCCCCTTCGGACAGCGCTCCTACAATGAGCAGTTCTTC
d_call: TRBD2; j_call: TRBJ2-2; clone_size: NA; v_call: TRBV5-6; cdr3_aa: CASSLISGSVTGELFF; cdr3_nt: TGTGCCAGCAGCTTGATTAGCGGGAGTGTCACCGGGGAGCTGTTTTTT
d_call: TRBD2; j_call: TRBJ2-7; clone_size: NA; v_call: TRBV29-1; cdr3_aa: CSAVGGLAGGQYEQYF; cdr3_nt: TGCAGCGCCGTGGGTGGACTAGCGGGAGGCCAATACGAGCAGTACTTC
d_call: TRBD1; j_call: TRBJ2-7; clone_size: few; v_call: TRBV6-5; cdr3_aa: CASSYSFRDSAYEQYF; cdr3_nt: TGTGCCAGCAGTTACTCCTTTAGGGACAGCGCCTACGAGCAGTACTTC
d_call: NA; j_call: TRBJ2-7; clone_size: NA; v_call: TRBV18; cdr3_aa: CASSPQGSSYEQYF; cdr3_nt: TGTGCCAGCTCACCTCAGGGAAGCTCCTACGAGCAGTACTTC
d_call: NA; j_call: TRBJ2-1; clone_size: NA; v_call: TRBV2; cdr3_aa: CASTPGLFSYNEQFF; cdr3_nt: TGTGCCAGCACGCCGGGACTCTTCTCCTACAATGAGCAGTTCTTC
d_call: TRBD2; j_call: TRBJ2-7; clone_size: NA; v_call: TRBV7-2; cdr3_aa: CASSLSGGSGSPYEQYF; cdr3_nt: TGTGCCAGCAGCTTAAGCGGTGGTAGCGGGAGCCCTTACGAGCAGTACTTC
d_call: NA; j_call: TRBJ1-2; clone_size: NA; v_call: TRBV28; cdr3_aa: CASSLFGSPGGYTF; cdr3_nt: TGTGCCAGCAGTTTATTTGGTTCCCCCGGTGGCTACACCTTC
d_call: NA; j_call: TRBJ2-6; clone_size: NA; v_call: TRBV27; cdr3_aa: CASSSGSGEGLPLSFPGANVLTF; cdr3_nt: TGTGCCAGCAGTTCGGGATCTGGTGAAGGGCTTCCTTTATCGTTCCCTGGGGCCAACGTCCTGACTTTC
d_call: NA; j_call: TRBJ2-7; clone_size: NA; v_call: TRBV5-6; cdr3_aa: CASSLGWLKPYEQYF; cdr3_nt: TGTGCCAGCAGCTTGGGGTGGCTTAAACCTTACGAGCAGTACTTC
d_call: TRBD2; j_call: TRBJ2-3; clone_size: NA; v_call: TRBV4-2; cdr3_aa: CASSPRGAGGPTDTQYF; cdr3_nt: TGTGCCAGCAGCCCGCGGGGCGCGGGAGGGCCGACAGATACGCAGTATTTT
d_call: TRBD1; j_call: TRBJ2-7; clone_size: NA; v_call: TRBV6-1; cdr3_aa: CASSGTGIAYEQYF; cdr3_nt: TGTGCCAGCAGTGGGACAGGGATAGCCTACGAGCAGTACTTC
d_call: TRBD2; j_call: TRBJ2-2; clone_size: once; v_call: TRBV7-8; cdr3_aa: CASSLGLGGLAGASGELFF; cdr3_nt: TGTGCCAGCAGCTTAGGTCTTGGCGGACTAGCGGGAGCTTCTGGGGAGCTGTTTTTT
d_call: TRBD1; j_call: TRBJ1-5; clone_size: NA; v_call: TRBV5-5; cdr3_aa: CASSLTPGTGGLSNQPQHF; cdr3_nt: TGTGCCAGCAGCTTGACTCCCGGGACAGGGGGCCTTAGCAATCAGCCCCAGCATTTT
d_call: NA; j_call: TRBJ1-3; clone_size: NA; v_call: TRBV27; cdr3_aa: CASSLWPSTGGSGNTIYF; cdr3_nt: TGTGCCAGCAGTTTATGGCCCTCCACCGGGGGCTCTGGAAACACCATATATTTT
d_call: TRBD1; j_call: TRBJ1-5; clone_size: NA; v_call: TRBV7-9; cdr3_aa: CASSQGDRENQPQHF; cdr3_nt: TGTGCCAGCAGCCAGGGGGACAGGGAGAATCAGCCCCAGCATTTT
d_call: TRBD2; j_call: TRBJ2-3; clone_size: NA; v_call: TRBV9; cdr3_aa: CASSVGGAGVPDTQYF; cdr3_nt: TGTGCCAGCAGCGTAGGGGGTGCGGGAGTTCCAGATACGCAGTATTTT